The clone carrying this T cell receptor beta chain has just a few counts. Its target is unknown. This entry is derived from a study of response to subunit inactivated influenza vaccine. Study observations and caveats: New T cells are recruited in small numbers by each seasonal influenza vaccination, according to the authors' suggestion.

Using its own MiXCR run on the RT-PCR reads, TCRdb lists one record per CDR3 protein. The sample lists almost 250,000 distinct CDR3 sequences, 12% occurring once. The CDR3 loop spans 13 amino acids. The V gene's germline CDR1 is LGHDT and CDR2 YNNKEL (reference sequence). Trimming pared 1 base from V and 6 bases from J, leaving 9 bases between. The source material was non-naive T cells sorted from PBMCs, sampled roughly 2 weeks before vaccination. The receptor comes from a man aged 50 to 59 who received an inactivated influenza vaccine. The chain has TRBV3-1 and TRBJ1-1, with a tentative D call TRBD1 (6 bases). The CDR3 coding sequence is TGTGCCAGCAGCCAAGGCGGGACACCTGAAGCTTTCTTT. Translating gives CASSQGGTPEAFF. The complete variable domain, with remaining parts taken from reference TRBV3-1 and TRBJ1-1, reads DTAVSQTPKYLVTQMGNDKSIKCEQNLGHDTMYWYKQDSKKFLKIMFSYNNKELIINETVPNRFSPKSPDKAHLNLHINSLELGDSAVYFCASSQGGTPEAFFGQGTRLTVV.